One TCR beta chain is described in this entry. Its cognate antigen is unknown. The junction had 14 bases not matched to a gene; V was cut back by 5 bases and J by 4 bases. CDR3 size: 18 residues. Germline V CDR1 and CDR2: MDHEN, SYDVKM. This record belongs to a study of cytomegalovirus exposure and HLA in healthy donors. Study overall: The study's early data release held approximately 91 million unique TCRs from HLA-typed donors. Study conclusions and caveats: A further, later analysis showed that HLA-associated TCR beta chains (compared with equally common others) were more clonally expanded.

The study sampled nominally healthy donors, though unrecorded immune exposures were likely. PCR employed 60 Vbeta and 13 Jbeta primers. This table comes from immunoSEQ multiplex PCR, and its TCRdb copy is limited to in-frame clones, with some not included. This table has roughly 180,000 clones, approximately 80% appearing once. The J gene is TRBJ1-5, the V gene TRBV28, with 10 bases lining up with TRBD1. Sample: PBMCs. The TCR was taken from a girl aged 2-9 years in good health and CMV-seropositive. The DNA of the CDR3 is TGTGCCAGCAGTCGAGGGGGACTGAGGACAGGGGGTAATCAGCCCCAGCATTTT. The encoded protein is CASSRGGLRTGGNQPQHF.